This record covers a single T cell receptor beta chain. Its antigen specificity is not known. It has no much larger one-base neighbor in the sample; base qualities were not kept. From the cysteine through the phenylalanine, the CDR3 covers 16 amino acids. Only the CDR3 portion is preserved as DNA: 48 bases, with reading frame beginning at the first base. From the germline V gene (reference sequence), CDR1 is LGHDT and CDR2 is YNNKEL. Ends trimmed: V by 1 base, J by 5 bases; bases unmatched to a gene: 5. The sample belongs to a study of blood T cell repertoires in COVID-19 (TCRdb year 2020). For the wider study: Samples from collaborators originated in the United States, Italy and Spain and spanned both the acute and convalescent phases of COVID-19. The prospective study material was composed of cDNA or gDNA derived from T cells, B-cell-depleted T cells, or PBMCs. The dataset comprised deeply sampled blood TCRbeta repertoires from subjects exposed to, actively infected with, or recovered from COVID-19. The repertoires were released in a freely available public database intended as a resource for research on the immune response to SARS-CoV-2. Samples were obtained from the ongoing ImmuneRACE study (first 160 participants) and from 1,000 to 1,500 subjects provided by 6 global collaborators. A de-identified subject ID, COVID-19 status, age in years and sex were almost always included in the sample metadata. Where HLA class I and class II types were available, the types were taken from metadata supplied by the sample provider, not from assay-based typing.

TCRbeta CDR3 regions were amplified from genomic DNA using the immunoSEQ Assay, a bias-controlled multiplex PCR. The study's processing was this. The number of nucleated cells in each sample was estimated by amplification of reference gene primers within the assay. To quantify the absolute abundance of each unique TCRbeta CDR3 rearrangement, sequence reads were collapsed and filtered. Productive Simpson clonality was computed per sample as the square root of Simpson's diversity index over productive rearrangements. Drawn from immuneACCESS, this table holds only the in-frame rearrangements with V and J called that TCRdb kept. Clones are partly lost; checked studies trace under half to an unresolved V gene and leave the rest unexplained. That table furnishes V, J and clone size, whereas the DNA furnished D and trimming. The sample data list about 370,000 clones, and roughly 90% of these were observed just once. The ten largest make up about 3% of the sample.

Broader findings and caveats from the paper: The quantity of clinical and demographic metadata differed by source and by participant and was supplied without curation.

One collaborating source in Seattle enrolled patients during active infection and followed them longitudinally through the course of disease. The collaborating institutions used their own protocols to collect whole blood in K2EDTA tubes. For TCRbeta analysis, collaborator samples were shipped as frozen whole blood, as isolated PBMCs, or as DNA extracted from either sample type. Recombination linked TRBV3-1 (or the pseudogene TRBV3-2) to TRBJ2-5, with 12 central nucleotides matching TRBD2. Sequenced input: peripheral blood. This clonotype was sampled from a woman aged 25-40 years with COVID-19, enrolled during active disease. The sequenced DNA is TGTGCCAGCAGCCAAGCCACTAGCGGGGGGCCGGAGACCCAGTACTTC. This sequence encodes CASSQATSGGPETQYF.